This T cell receptor beta chain comes out of a study of T cells in Graves' hyperthyroidism and ophthalmopathy. General study results and limits: Ophthalmopathy could be told apart from stable hyperthyroidism with a 13 V-J model.

As regards this clonotype: The antigen remains undetermined.

Between the trimmed V and J ends, which lost 4 bases and 14 bases, there was a span of 15 bases. CDR3 length: 11 residues. Germline V gives CDR1 SGHDT, CDR2 YYEEEE. RNA transcripts were the template for amplifying TCR beta CDR3 regions. In the first-round RT-PCR of the TCR CDR3, the HTBI primer set was used. TCRdb fed the multiplex PCR reads into MiXCR, producing one record per CDR3 protein. The profile shows hundreds of thousands of distinct CDR3 sequences, just under 20% of them singletons. The chain carries TRBV5-6 and TRBJ1-1; D unresolved. The receptor was isolated from a man aged 35-49 years with Graves' ophthalmopathy. Sequencing was carried out using blood. In DNA, the CDR3 is TGTGCCAGCAGCCTGGAGTGGGGATGCTTCTTT. This encodes CASSLEWGCFF.